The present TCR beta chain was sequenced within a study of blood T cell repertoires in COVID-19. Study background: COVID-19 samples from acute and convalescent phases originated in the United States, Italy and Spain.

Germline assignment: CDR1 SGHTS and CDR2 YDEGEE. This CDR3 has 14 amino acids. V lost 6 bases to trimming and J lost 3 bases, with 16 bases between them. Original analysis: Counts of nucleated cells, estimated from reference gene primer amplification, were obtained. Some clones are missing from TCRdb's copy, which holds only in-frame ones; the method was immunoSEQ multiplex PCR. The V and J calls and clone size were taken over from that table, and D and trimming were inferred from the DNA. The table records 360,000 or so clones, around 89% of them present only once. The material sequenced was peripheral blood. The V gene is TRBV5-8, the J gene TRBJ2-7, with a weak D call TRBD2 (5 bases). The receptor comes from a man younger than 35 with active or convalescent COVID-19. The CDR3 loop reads CASTLSGIGYEQYF. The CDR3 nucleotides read TGTGCCAGCACCCTATCCGGGATAGGCTACGAGCAGTACTTC.